The 27 T cell receptor beta chains below come from one sample, sequenced in a study of read filtering for tumor transcriptome and immune sequencing. The library was built from about 0.4 ug RNA with molecular barcoded adaptors for alpha/delta and beta/gamma chains. TCRdb reprocessed the reads via MiXCR and lists one record per CDR3 protein. The data contain about 90,000 distinct CDR3 sequences, about 12% of them singletons. Sequenced sample: a population of CD138-negative cells sorted from bone marrow. The origin of the receptors is a donor aged 40 or older with multiple myeloma.

The V gene is TRBV5-1, the J gene TRBJ2-6; unclear D gene. This CDR3 has 14 amino acids. In germline, CDR1 is SGHRS, CDR2 YFSETQ. Deletions cut 2 bases from V and 2 bases from J, with 5 bases between. CDR3 in amino acids: CASSLTPGANVLTF. The CDR3 coding sequence is TGCGCCAGCAGCTTAACTCCTGGGGCCAACGTCCTGACTTTC. Full variable domain (remainder filled in from reference TRBV5-1 and TRBJ2-6): KAGVTQTPRYLIKTRGQQVTLSCSPISGHRSVSWYQQTPGQGLQFLFEYFSETQRNKGNFPGRFSGRQFSNSRSEMNVSTLELGDSALYLCASSLTPGANVLTFGAGSRLTVL.

This clonotype was detected many times. The rearrangement joins TRBV27 to TRBJ2-1, with D possibly matching TRBD2 (6 bases). The CDR3 has 13 amino acids. The germline V gene encodes CDR1 MNHEY and CDR2 SMNVEV (reference sequence). The ends were cut back, 6 bases at V and 7 bases at J, with 13 bases in the middle. The CDR3 DNA follows: TGTGCCAGCAGCCCCGGGACTCGGAATGAGCAGTTCTTC. This codes for CASSPGTRNEQFF.

In this sample, this clonotype turned up many times. The rearrangement joins TRBV6-2 or TRBV6-3 to TRBJ1-1, with D unresolved. This CDR3 is 16 amino acids long. V shed 0 bases and J shed 0 bases, with 11 bases lying between them. The germline V gene encodes CDR1 MNHEY and CDR2 SVGEGT. The CDR3 coding sequence is TGTGCCAGCAGTTACTCTAGAGGGTTAGTGAACACTGAAGCTTTCTTT. It encodes CASSYSRGLVNTEAFF.

This clonotype was observed many times. J is TRBJ2-2 and V is TRBV27, with 8 bases fitting TRBD2. CDR1 MNHEY and CDR2 SMNVEV come from the germline V gene (reference sequence). There are 16 residues in the CDR3. V was clipped by 4 bases and J by 7 bases; unmatched bases: 11. The CDR3 loop is CASSSLGSGVRGELFF. The CDR3 coding sequence is TGTGCCAGCAGTTCCCTAGGTAGCGGGGTTCGCGGGGAGCTGTTTTTT.

This clonotype came up many times. The chain links TRBV11-1 to TRBJ1-1, with D possibly matching TRBD1 (5 bases). The CDR3 sequence is 12 residues long. The germline CDR1 and CDR2 sequences are SGHAT and FQDESV (reference sequence). Trimming cost V 3 bases and J 8 bases, with 10 bases left between them. In DNA, the CDR3 is TGTGCCAGCAGCTTCCTTTGGACAGAAGCTTTCTTT. It translates to CASSFLWTEAFF. Full variable domain (missing parts from reference TRBV11-1 and TRBJ1-1): EAEVAQSPRYKITEKSQAVAFWCDPISGHATLYWYRQILGQGPELLVQFQDESVVDDSQLPKDRFSAERLKGVDSTLKIQPAELGDSAMYLCASSFLWTEAFFGQGTRLTVV.

This clonotype was observed at least ten times. This chain connects TRBV12-3 or TRBV12-4 to TRBJ2-7; 9 nucleotides match TRBD2. The V gene end was trimmed by 1 base and the J gene end by 5 bases; junction bases not matched to a gene: 6. The CDR3 loop spans 15 amino acids. The CDR3 is CASSLVASGNNEQYF. CDR3 DNA sequence: TGTGCCAGCAGTTTAGTTGCTAGCGGGAACAACGAGCAGTACTTC.

The genes are TRBV6-5 and TRBJ2-6; no firm D call. The CDR3 has 17 residues. Germline V lookup: CDR1 MNHEY, CDR2 SVGAGI. The V end lost 4 bases, the J end lost 0 bases, and 13 bases lay between the germline ends. The CDR3 DNA sequence: TGTGCCAGCAGTTTAGTGGGATTTTCCTCTGGGGCCAACGTCCTGACTTTC. It is translated as CASSLVGFSSGANVLTF.

This clonotype was picked up a small number of times. It may be a read error: a sequence one base away is much more abundant. The rearrangement joins TRBV5-1 to TRBJ2-5; the match to TRBD2 covers 10 bases. This CDR3 is built from 17 residues. Germline V gives CDR1 SGHRS, CDR2 YFSETQ. V gave up 3 bases and J gave up 6 bases; unmatched junction bases: 14. CDR3 residues: CASSSTGSSGREKTQYF. CDR3 DNA sequence: TGCGCCAGCAGCTCTACGGGATCTAGCGGGAGAGAAAAGACCCAGTACTTC.

On this clonotype itself: A far bigger clonotype differs at one base, so this is likely a read error. CDR3 in DNA: TGTGCCAGCAGCTTATCGACTAGCGGGAGCACCGGGGGGCTGTTTTTT. Translating it yields CASSLSTSGSTGGLFF. This chain connects TRBV11-3 to TRBJ2-2; 12 bases map to TRBD2. CDR1 SGHNT and CDR2 YENEEA come from the germline V gene. CDR3 length equals 16 residues.

In this sample, this clonotype turned up many times. The V gene is TRBV10-2, the J gene TRBJ2-7; TRBD2 is a possible D gene (5 bases). Germline CDR1 reads WSHSY; CDR2 reads SAAADI. Trimming cost V 6 bases and J 2 bases, with 14 bases left between them. The CDR3 contains 14 residues. CDR3 sequence reads: CASSGEKATYEQYF. DNA of the CDR3: TGCGCCAGCAGCGGGGAGAAAGCCACCTACGAGCAGTACTTC.

In this sample, this clonotype turned up many times. The chain links TRBV24-1 to TRBJ1-1, with D unresolved. The germline V gene encodes CDR1 KGHDR and CDR2 SFDVKD. Trimming removed 3 bases from V and 0 bases from J, with 4 bases in between. The CDR3 extends over 13 amino acids. CDR3 loop: CATSDDMNTEAFF. Written as DNA, the CDR3 is TGTGCCACCAGTGATGACATGAACACTGAAGCTTTCTTT.

The gene calls are TRBV6-2 or TRBV6-3 and TRBJ1-1; possibly TRBD1 for D (5 bases). The CDR3 spans 16 residues. CDR1 and CDR2 from the germline V gene are MNHEY and SVGEGT. Deletions cut 2 bases from V and 3 bases from J, with 16 bases between. The CDR3 DNA follows: TGTGCCAGCAGTTACCGGCTAAGATCAGGGTACACTGAAGCTTTCTTT. Translated: CASSYRLRSGYTEAFF.

This clonotype was seen ten or more times. The chain links TRBV27 to TRBJ2-3; D call uncertain. Trimming left V 5 bases short and J 8 bases short, with 11 bases between. This CDR3 has 12 amino acids. Germline V gene data show CDR1 as MNHEY and CDR2 as SMNVEV (reference sequence). As DNA, the CDR3 is TGTGCCAGCAGTCCCCAATTTGGTACGCAGTATTTT. Translation gives CASSPQFGTQYF.

Ten or more counts support this clonotype. The V and J genes are TRBV28 and TRBJ1-1, with D hard to call. The V gene lost 5 bases and the J gene lost 8 bases, with 12 bases spanning the gap. The germline V gene has CDR1 MDHEN and CDR2 SYDVKM. This CDR3 comprises 12 residues. CDR3 nucleotides: TGTGCCAGCAGTCCCCGGGCAACCGAAGCTTTCTTT. Its protein is CASSPRATEAFF.

In its sample, this clonotype was seen many times. The chain joins TRBV2 to TRBJ2-2, with a tentative D call TRBD2 (5 bases). The CDR3 covers 18 residues. V dropped 6 bases and J dropped 0 bases, with 20 bases sitting between them. Looked up from germline, CDR1 is SNHLY and CDR2 is FYNNEI. The CDR3: CASRQSAPGSANTGELFF. In DNA form, the CDR3 reads TGTGCCAGCAGGCAGTCCGCCCCGGGGAGCGCGAACACCGGGGAGCTGTTTTTT.

DNA of the CDR3: TGTGCCAGCAGTGAAGGGACTAGCTACACCTACAATGAGCAGTTCTTC. This gives the protein CASSEGTSYTYNEQFF. This chain links TRBV2 with TRBJ2-1, with 8 bases aligning to TRBD2. The CDR3 contains 16 residues. The V and J ends lost 1 base and 2 bases, in that order; junction bases with no gene match: 4. The germline V gene encodes CDR1 SNHLY and CDR2 FYNNEI.

This clonotype was counted only a few times. A read error may explain this, as a much larger clone is one base away. The chain employs TRBV20-1 and TRBJ2-5; 9 bases fit TRBD1. This CDR3 spans 13 amino acids. V lost 3 bases, J lost 4 bases, and 3 bases stayed unmatched. Germline V lookup: CDR1 DFQATT, CDR2 SNEGSKA (reference sequence). The CDR3 is CSARDRGRETQYF. DNA of the CDR3: TGCAGTGCTAGGGACAGGGGACGAGAGACCCAGTACTTC.

The chain links TRBV7-9 to TRBJ1-1; D is unresolved. V dropped 4 bases and J dropped 4 bases, with 7 bases sitting between them. The V gene's germline CDR1 is SEHNR and CDR2 FQNEAQ (reference sequence). CDR3 size: 12 residues. The CDR3 coding sequence is TGTGCCAGCAGCTCCCCCGGCACTGAAGCTTTCTTT. Translation: CASSSPGTEAFF. Variable domain in full (rest from reference TRBV7-9 and TRBJ1-1): DTGVSQNPRHKITKRGQNVTFRCDPISEHNRLYWYRQTLGQGPEFLTYFQNEAQLEKSRLLSDRFSAERPKGSFSTLEIQRTEQGDSAMYLCASSSPGTEAFFGQGTRLTVV.

This clonotype was recorded many times. The chain joins TRBV5-1 to TRBJ1-1; no reliable D call. The CDR3 length is 13 residues. Trimming took off 0 bases at V and 1 base at J, with 4 bases between the two ends. The germline CDR1 and CDR2 sequences are SGHRS and YFSETQ. As DNA, the CDR3 is TGCGCCAGCAGCTTGGTACCGAACACTGAAGCTTTCTTT. Translated, it gives CASSLVPNTEAFF.

This clonotype was seen more than once but under ten times. Just one base apart from a much larger clone, this may be a read error. The V gene is TRBV12-3 or TRBV12-4, the J gene TRBJ2-3, with D tentatively TRBD2 (6 bases). This CDR3 region has 13 residues. The chain's CDR3 is CASRLAATDTRYF. The CDR3 bases are TGTGCCAGCAGGTTAGCGGCCACAGATACGCGGTATTTT.

With regard to this clonotype: A far larger clone is one nucleotide away, so this likely arose from a read error. J is TRBJ2-1 and V is TRBV6-6, with TRBD2 matching 13 bases. The CDR3 loop spans 14 amino acids. Germline-derived CDR1 and CDR2 are MNHNY and SVGAGI (reference sequence). The CDR3 coding sequence is TGTACCAGCATAGGACTAGCGGGAGCGGGTGAGCAGTTCTTC. Amino acids: CTSIGLAGAGEQFF.

This clonotype was recorded at least ten times. V is TRBV6-1 and J is TRBJ1-5; D possibly corresponds to TRBD1 (6 bases). The CDR3 spans 14 residues. Trimming cost V 3 bases and J 9 bases, with 15 bases left between them. Germline values: CDR1 MNHNS, CDR2 SASEGT. The CDR3 DNA reads TGTGCCAGCAGTGATACAGGGCTCAGTAGGCCCCAGCATTTT. Encoded protein: CASSDTGLSRPQHF.

Details on this clonotype: One base away lies a much larger clone, so this may be a sequencing read error. The V call is TRBV12-3 or TRBV12-4, the J call TRBJ2-3, with D perhaps TRBD2 (6 bases). CDR3 length equals 15 residues. CDR3: CASGPVGTRTDTQYF. CDR3 DNA: TGTGCTAGTGGCCCCGTGGGGACTCGGACAGATACGCAGTATTTT.

This clonotype was counted many times. The V call is TRBV7-9, the J call TRBJ2-7; possibly TRBD1 or TRBD2 for D (5 bases each). Per germline, CDR1 SEHNR and CDR2 FQNEAQ (reference sequence). Trimming took 6 bases from V and 2 from J, leaving 11 bases between them. The CDR3 has 13 residues. CDR3 loop: CASRGDGTYEQYF. For the CDR3, the DNA is TGTGCCAGCAGGGGGGACGGGACCTACGAGCAGTACTTC.

This clonotype has ten or more counts. CDR3 coding DNA: TGTGCCATCAGGACGGGACTAGCCGCAGATACGCAGTATTTT. Translated: CAIRTGLAADTQYF. This chain connects TRBV10-3 to TRBJ2-3, with 9 bases that match TRBD2. The ends lost 6 bases at V and 4 bases at J; junction bases unmatched: 5. The CDR3 extends over 14 amino acids. Germline V gene sequence: CDR1 ENHRY, CDR2 SYGVKD.

The sample holds many counts of this clonotype. The chain employs TRBV9 and TRBJ2-1, with 13 bases matching TRBD2. The V and J ends lost 0 bases and 4 bases, in that order; junction bases with no gene match: 4. The CDR3 extends over 17 amino acids. Germline V gene lookup returns CDR1 SGDLS and CDR2 YYNGEE. Here the CDR3 reads CASSVARTSGSYNEQFF. The CDR3 DNA sequence: TGTGCCAGCAGCGTAGCTAGGACTAGCGGGAGTTACAATGAGCAGTTCTTC.

This clonotype appeared a few times. The chain is built from TRBV18 and TRBJ2-2; D unresolved. Per germline, CDR1 KGHSH and CDR2 LQKENI. The CDR3 consists of 13 residues. The V end lost 1 base, the J end lost 5 bases, and 5 bases lay between the germline ends. Here the CDR3 reads CASSPQQTGELFF. In nucleotides, the CDR3 is TGTGCCAGCTCACCACAACAAACCGGGGAGCTGTTTTTT.